This T cell receptor beta chain was captured in a study of blood T cell repertoires in COVID-19. In the study overall: Specimens from acute and convalescent COVID-19 originated in the United States, Italy and Spain. PBMCs, B-cell-depleted T cells, or T cells were the source of the cDNA or gDNA that made up the material.

How the authors handled the data: Estimates of nucleated cell counts were drawn from the amplification of reference gene primers. The method was immunoSEQ multiplex PCR; TCRdb's version includes in-frame clones alone and lacks a portion of them. For V, J and clone size, that table is used; D and trimming come from the DNA. The sample shows approximately 140,000 clones, about 82% of them seen only once. The sequenced material came from peripheral blood. The sequence was collected from a woman aged 55-70 years with acute or convalescent COVID-19.

CDR3: CASSLNLGVTNEKLFF. DNA of the CDR3: TGCGCCAGCAGCCTAAATCTCGGGGTAACTAATGAAAAACTGTTTTTT. The chain joins TRBV5-1 to TRBJ1-4; D is unresolved. Germline lookup yields CDR1 SGHRS and CDR2 YFSETQ. The CDR3 covers 16 residues. Trimming took 4 bases from V and 1 from J, leaving 14 bases between them.